The T cell receptor (beta chain) under discussion was sequenced for a study of spatial heterogeneity in lung cancer. Overall study context: More beta-chain than alpha-chain sequences were consistently detected. Findings and caveats of the study: At tumor resection, ubiquitous expanded TCRs were detected in blood more often than later.

This clonotype ranks as medium-sized. Its antigen is not identified. This CDR3 contains 14 residues. J lost 1 base, V lost 5 bases, and 4 bases had no gene match. Germline values: CDR1 MDHEN, CDR2 SYDVKM. A unique molecular identifier was attached to every TCR cDNA molecule. TCRdb reprocessed the 5' RACE reads with MiXCR, giving one entry per CDR3 protein. This table holds more than 12,000 distinct CDR3 sequences, more than 10% found once. Time point indicated: sample taken at primary tumor resection. Sequencing of whole RNA from tumor, nontumor lung or frozen PBMC involved no sorting. Donation came from 70 or so patients with untreated early-stage non-small cell lung cancer.

The sequences come from PBMCs, collected at surgery. The source is a female donor with early-stage non-small cell lung cancer. The chain links TRBV28 to TRBJ2-7; 8 nucleotides agree with TRBD1. CDR3 coding DNA: TGTGCCAGCAGTACCAGGGGGCCGTCCTACGAGCAGTACTTC. Translating gives CASSTRGPSYEQYF.